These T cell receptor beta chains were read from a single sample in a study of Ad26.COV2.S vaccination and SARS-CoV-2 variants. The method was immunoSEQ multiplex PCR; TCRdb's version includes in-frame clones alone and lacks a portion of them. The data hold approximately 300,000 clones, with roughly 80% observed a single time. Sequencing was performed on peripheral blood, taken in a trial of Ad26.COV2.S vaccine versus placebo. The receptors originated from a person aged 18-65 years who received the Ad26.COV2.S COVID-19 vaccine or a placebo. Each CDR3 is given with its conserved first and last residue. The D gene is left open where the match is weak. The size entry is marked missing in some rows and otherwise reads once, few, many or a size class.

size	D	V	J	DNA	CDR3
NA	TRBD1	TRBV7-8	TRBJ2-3	TGTGCCAGCAGCTTACTCGTACAGGGGGCGTTCGAAGATACGCAGTATTTT	CASSLLVQGAFEDTQYF
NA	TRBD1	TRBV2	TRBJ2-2	TGTGCCAGCAGGGGGACAGGGACTAACACCGGGGAGCTGTTTTTT	CASRGTGTNTGELFF
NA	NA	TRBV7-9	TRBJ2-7	TGTGCCAGCAGCTTGGGGGCAGAGCCTAACTTC	CASSLGAEPNF
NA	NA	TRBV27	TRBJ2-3	TGTGCCAGCAAGGTGGTGGGCCGGACGCATCTTAGCACAGATACGCAGTATTTT	CASKVVGRTHLSTDTQYF
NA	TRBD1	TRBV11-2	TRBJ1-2	TGTGCCAGCAGCTTAGCACCACCGACAGGGACCTATGGCTACACCTTC	CASSLAPPTGTYGYTF
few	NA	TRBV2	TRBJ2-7	TGTGCCAGCAGTGTTGGGGGGACAGTTGCTTACTACGAGCAGTACTTC	CASSVGGTVAYYEQYF
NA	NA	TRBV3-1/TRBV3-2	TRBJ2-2	TGTGCCAGCAGCCAAGCCAGGACTGTCACCGGGGAGCTGTTTTTT	CASSQARTVTGELFF
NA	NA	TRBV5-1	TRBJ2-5	TGCGCCAGCAGACTAGGGGGGCTGTCAGAGACCCAGTACTTC	CASRLGGLSETQYF
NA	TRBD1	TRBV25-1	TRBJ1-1	TGTGCCAGCAGTGAATCCGGGACAGTTAACACTGAAGCTTTCTTT	CASSESGTVNTEAFF
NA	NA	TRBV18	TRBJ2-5	TGTGCCAGCTCATCACGTAGGGAGGAGACCCAGTACTTC	CASSSRREETQYF
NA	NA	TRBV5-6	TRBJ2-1	TGTGCCAGCAGCTTGGTGGTGTTAGGCTACAATGAGCAGTTCTTC	CASSLVVLGYNEQFF
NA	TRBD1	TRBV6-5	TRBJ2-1	TGTGCCAGCAGTTACGGGGGACAGGGGGCCTACAATGAGCAGTTCTTC	CASSYGGQGAYNEQFF
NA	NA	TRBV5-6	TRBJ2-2	TGTGCCAGCAGCCTAGCCGTTAAGGACAGAGGCGGGGAGCTGTTTTTT	CASSLAVKDRGGELFF
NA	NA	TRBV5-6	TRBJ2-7	TGTGCCAGCAGCTTAGTCAGGGATTCCGAGCAGTACTTC	CASSLVRDSEQYF
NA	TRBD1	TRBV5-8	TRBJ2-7	TGTGCCAGCAGCACACGACAGGGTTTGACCTACGAGCAGTACTTC	CASSTRQGLTYEQYF
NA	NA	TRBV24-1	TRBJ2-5	TGTGCCACCAGTGATTTGCAAACCTCTGGAGCCCAGTACTTC	CATSDLQTSGAQYF
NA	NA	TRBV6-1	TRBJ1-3	TGTGCCAGCAGTGAAGGATCAGGGGGAAACACCATATATTTT	CASSEGSGGNTIYF
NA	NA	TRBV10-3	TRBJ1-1	TGTGCCACGTCAAGCCTTAACATGAACACTGAAGCTTTCTTT	CATSSLNMNTEAFF
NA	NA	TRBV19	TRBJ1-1	TGTGCCAGTAGTATTAAGACTGAAGCTTTCTTT	CASSIKTEAFF
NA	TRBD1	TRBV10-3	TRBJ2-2	TGTGCCACCCTAGGGACAGCGAACACCGGGGAGCTGTTTTTT	CATLGTANTGELFF
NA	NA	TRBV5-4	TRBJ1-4	TGTGCCAGCAGCTTGGGAGGGAGCTTGGCTAATGAAAAACTGTTTTTT	CASSLGGSLANEKLFF
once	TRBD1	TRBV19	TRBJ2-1	TGTGCCAGTAGTAGCGACGGGACAGCTTACAATGAGCAGTTCTTC	CASSSDGTAYNEQFF
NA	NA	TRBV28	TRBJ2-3	TGTGCCAGCAGTGTTCGGGGGCTCCCATCCACAGATACGCAGTATTTT	CASSVRGLPSTDTQYF
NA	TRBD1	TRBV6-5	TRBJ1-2	TGTGCCAGCGGAGAACAGGGGTACTATGGCTACACCTTC	CASGEQGYYGYTF
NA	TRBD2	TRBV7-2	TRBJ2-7	TGTGCCAGCAGCCCCCGACTAGCGGGGGGCGACGAGCAGTACTTC	CASSPRLAGGDEQYF
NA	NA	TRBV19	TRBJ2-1	TGTGCCAGTAGTACCGTGCCGGGCAATGAGCAGTTCTTC	CASSTVPGNEQFF
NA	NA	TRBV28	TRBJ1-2	TGTGCCAGCGAGCGCACAGGCAGGTGGGGCTACACCTTC	CASERTGRWGYTF
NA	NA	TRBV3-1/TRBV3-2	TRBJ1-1	TGTGCCAGCAGCCAAGCCGGGAGCAACACTGAAGCTTTCTTT	CASSQAGSNTEAFF
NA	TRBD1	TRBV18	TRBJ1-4	TGTGCCAGCTCACCAAGTATTATTGGGACAGCCCGGACGACTAATGAAAAACTGTTTTTT	CASSPSIIGTARTTNEKLFF
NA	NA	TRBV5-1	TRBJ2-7	TGCGCCAGCAGCTTGGTCGCGGGGAATACCTACGAGCAGTACTTC	CASSLVAGNTYEQYF
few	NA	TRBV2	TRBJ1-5	TGTGCCAGCAGTGACGAGGGAGGCGATCAGCCCCAGCATTTT	CASSDEGGDQPQHF
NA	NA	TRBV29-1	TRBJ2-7	TGCAGCGTTGATACCGGGGGTAACGACGAGCAGTACTTC	CSVDTGGNDEQYF
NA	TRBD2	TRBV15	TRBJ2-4	TGTGCCACCAGCAGAGGACTAGCGGGGGGGCCAGGCATTCAGTACTTC	CATSRGLAGGPGIQYF
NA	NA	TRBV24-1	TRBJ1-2	TGTGCCACCTCAGGGGACCACTATGGCTACACCTTC	CATSGDHYGYTF
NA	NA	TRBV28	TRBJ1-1	TGTGCCAGCAGTTTATCCGCGGGGGGGAACACTGAAGCTTTCTTT	CASSLSAGGNTEAFF
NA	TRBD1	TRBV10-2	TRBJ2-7	TGCGCCAGCAGGGCCGGGACAGGGGCACCCTACGAGCAGTACTTC	CASRAGTGAPYEQYF
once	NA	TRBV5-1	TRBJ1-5	TGCGCCAGCAGCTTGGGACCGGACCGAGGTGCGCCCCAGCATTTT	CASSLGPDRGAPQHF
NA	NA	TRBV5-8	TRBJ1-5	TGTGCCAGCAGCTTGGAGTGGGGAACAGGTCAGCCCCAGCATTTT	CASSLEWGTGQPQHF
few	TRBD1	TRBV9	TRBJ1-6	TGTGCCAGCAGCCCGACAGGGAGATCCTATAATTCACCCCTCCACTTT	CASSPTGRSYNSPLHF
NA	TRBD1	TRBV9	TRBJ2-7	TGTGCCAGCAGCCCTGGGACAGGGACGTACGAGCAGTACTTC	CASSPGTGTYEQYF
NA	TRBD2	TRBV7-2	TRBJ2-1	TGTGCCAGCAGCTGGACTAGCGGGGGCTCCTACAATGAGCAGTTCTTC	CASSWTSGGSYNEQFF
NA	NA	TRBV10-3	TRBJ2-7	TGTGCCACCGAGTCAGAGAATCAATCCTACGAGCAGTACTTC	CATESENQSYEQYF
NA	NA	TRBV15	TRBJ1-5	TGTGCCACCAGCAGCACCGGGTTTAGCAATCAGCCCCAGCATTTT	CATSSTGFSNQPQHF
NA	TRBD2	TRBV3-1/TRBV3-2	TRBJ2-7	TGTGCCAGCAGCCAAGATTTTTCGGGGGGGTCAACCTACGAGCAGTACTTC	CASSQDFSGGSTYEQYF
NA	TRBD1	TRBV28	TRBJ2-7	TGTGCCAGCAGTTTACCCGGACAGGGCGGGCATAAGCAGTACTTC	CASSLPGQGGHKQYF
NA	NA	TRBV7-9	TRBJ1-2	TGTGCCAGCAGCCCCGCGGCAGGGGCTAACTATGGCTACACCTTC	CASSPAAGANYGYTF
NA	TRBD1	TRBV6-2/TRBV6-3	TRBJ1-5	TGTGCCAGCAGCCCCATTAGCGGGGGCAGGGGGCGAGATGGATCGTCCGATCAGCCCCAGCATTTT	CASSPISGGRGRDGSSDQPQHF
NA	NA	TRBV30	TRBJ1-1	TGTGCCTGGAGTGTACGTTGGGGACCGAACACTGAAGCTTTCTTT	CAWSVRWGPNTEAFF
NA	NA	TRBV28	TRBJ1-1	TGTGCCAGCAGTTCGGCTCACCCGGGGGCAGGGACTGAAGCTTTCTTT	CASSSAHPGAGTEAFF
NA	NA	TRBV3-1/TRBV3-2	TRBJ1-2	TGTGCCAGCAGCCAAGGTATTGGCGGCTACACCTTC	CASSQGIGGYTF
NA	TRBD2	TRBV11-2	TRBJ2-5	TGTGCCAGCAGTTACCTCGGTAGCGGGAAACAAGAGACCCAGTACTTC	CASSYLGSGKQETQYF
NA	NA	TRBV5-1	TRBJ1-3	TGCGCCAGCAGCTTGGCGGGCTCTGGAAACACCATATATTTT	CASSLAGSGNTIYF
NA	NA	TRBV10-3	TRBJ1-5	TGTGCCATCAGAACAGCGCCTAATCAGCCCCAGCATTTT	CAIRTAPNQPQHF
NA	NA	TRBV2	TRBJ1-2	TGTGCCAGCATTGGTAGGGTTAATGGCTACACCTTC	CASIGRVNGYTF
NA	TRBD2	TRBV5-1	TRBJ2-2	TGCGCCAGCAGCTACCTCCTGGAGCGGGGGGGCCACACCGGGGAGCTGTTTTTT	CASSYLLERGGHTGELFF